This T cell receptor (beta chain) was identified in a study of cytotoxic CD8 clonotypes in ibrutinib-treated CLL. In the study overall: Responses: some 25 partial, 2 complete; after median around 64 months, about 15 stayed remitted, around twelve progressed.

From cryopreserved PBMCs came about 2 micrograms of genomic DNA used for TCR beta libraries. TCRdb's copy holds only in-frame clones and misses some; the assay was immunoSEQ multiplex PCR. The sample includes approximately 190,000 clones, more than 70% seen only once; the top ten take over 9.5%. On this clone itself: The antigen remains unidentified.

The CDR3 has 16 amino acids. Whole-study results and caveats: Few clonotypes were public, and these shrank or held steady under treatment. Baseline levels were approached again at progression, after clonality had risen at ibrutinib response.

The TCR sequence derives from a human donor with chronic lymphocytic leukemia. The sequencing here drew on PBMCs, taken after 12 months of ibrutinib treatment. The chain joins TRBV12-2 to TRBJ1-5. TRBV12-2 is marked as a pseudogene. CDR3 residues: CASRPKVRGRNQPQHF. CDR3 nucleotides: TGTGCAAGTCGCCCTAAGGTACGGGGGCGGAATCAGCCCCAGCATTTT.